Shown below are 18 T cell receptor beta chains from a single sample sequenced in a study of blood T cell repertoires in COVID-19. TCRdb's table, derived via immunoSEQ multiplex PCR, lists solely in-frame clones and lacks some. The sample has approximately 250,000 clones, around 88% seen once. The source material was PBMCs or T cells enriched from blood (not recorded which). The receptors come from a woman in her thirties or forties with acute COVID-19.

V gene TRBV9 combines with J gene TRBJ2-3; 11 bases are shared with TRBD2. The CDR3 sequence is 17 residues long. V shed 0 bases, J shed 5 bases, and the junction held 8 bases outside the gene matches. Germline V gives CDR1 SGDLS, CDR2 YYNGEE. The CDR3 spells CASSVAPLAGAVDTQYF. The CDR3 DNA reads as TGTGCCAGCAGCGTAGCCCCACTAGCGGGAGCAGTAGATACGCAGTATTTT.

The genes are TRBV20-1 and TRBJ2-1; 7 nucleotides agree with TRBD2. After removal of 3 bases from V and 5 bases from J, the junction contained 7 bases not matched to a gene. This CDR3 contains 14 residues. Germline values: CDR1 DFQATT, CDR2 SNEGSKA (reference sequence). CDR3 protein: CSASSSGANNEQFF. DNA of the CDR3: TGCAGTGCTAGTTCGAGCGGGGCTAACAATGAGCAGTTCTTC.

This sequence joins TRBV4-1 and TRBJ2-7, with 11 bases aligning to TRBD2. There are 15 residues in the CDR3. The J segment lost 5 bases and the V segment lost 1 base, leaving 4 bases of the junction unmatched. CDR1 and CDR2 (germline): MGHRA, YSYEKL. The CDR3 is CASSQVSGRVDEQYF. The CDR3 DNA sequence: TGCGCCAGCAGCCAAGTTAGCGGGAGGGTCGACGAGCAGTACTTC.

J is TRBJ1-2 and V is TRBV28; D is perhaps TRBD1 (6 bases). Trimming took off 6 bases at V and 3 bases at J, with 17 bases between the two ends. There are 15 residues in the CDR3. CDR1 MDHEN and CDR2 SYDVKM come from the germline V gene. CDR3 coding DNA: TGTGCCAGCAGCACTAGGACCCAGGGGCACTATGGCTACACCTTC. Amino acid sequence: CASSTRTQGHYGYTF.

The genes are TRBV24-1 and TRBJ2-2; the match to TRBD2 covers 13 bases. Per germline, CDR1 KGHDR and CDR2 SFDVKD. The CDR3 covers 16 residues. The V segment lost 4 bases and the J segment 7 bases; nucleotides outside the gene matches: 5. CDR3 amino acids: CATSDGLAGEVGELFF. In nucleotides, the CDR3 is TGTGCCACCAGTGACGGACTAGCGGGAGAGGTCGGGGAGCTGTTTTTT.

The gene calls are TRBV28 and TRBJ1-2; TRBD1 is a possible D gene (6 bases). V lost 2 bases to trimming and J lost 0 bases, with 16 bases between them. This CDR3 is built from 17 residues. CDR1 MDHEN and CDR2 SYDVKM come from the germline V gene. CDR3 sequence reads: CASSLPGTFKTNYGYTF. CDR3 bases: TGTGCCAGCAGTTTACCCGGGACATTCAAGACTAACTATGGCTACACCTTC.

The chain couples TRBV7-9 to TRBJ1-5; 8 bases are a match to TRBD1. J gave up 4 bases and V 5 bases, and 10 bases lay outside the gene matches. This CDR3 comprises 16 residues. Germline-derived CDR1 and CDR2 are SEHNR and FQNEAQ (reference sequence). The DNA for the CDR3 is TGTGCCAGCAGCCGTGAGGGGACAGGCAATAATCAGCCCCAGCATTTT. Protein: CASSREGTGNNQPQHF.

The rearrangement links TRBV9 to TRBJ1-1; 7 nucleotides agree with TRBD1. This CDR3 has 16 residues. Germline V CDR1 and CDR2: SGDLS, YYNGEE. V trimming: 4 bases; J trimming: 4 bases; junction bases outside the gene matches: 13. CDR3 bases: TGTGCCAGCAGCCCGAGTTTGGTCAGGGGGATCACTGAAGCTTTCTTT. It is translated as CASSPSLVRGITEAFF.

The J gene is TRBJ2-2, the V gene TRBV30; TRBD2 matches at 7 bases. The CDR3 totals 16 residues. Germline values: CDR1 GTSNPN, CDR2 SVGIG (reference sequence). With 4 bases clipped from V and 7 bases from J, the junction kept 15 bases outside the gene matches. This chain's CDR3 is CAWTGSRGGPVGELFF. The CDR3, as DNA: TGTGCCTGGACCGGTTCGAGGGGAGGGCCGGTCGGGGAGCTGTTTTTT.

The chain carries TRBV19 and TRBJ2-1; D perhaps matches TRBD2 (5 bases). Germline V CDR1 and CDR2: LNHDA, SQIVND (reference sequence). This CDR3 region has 13 residues. V lost 2 bases and J 4 bases, leaving 6 bases between the germline ends. CDR3 DNA: TGTGCCAGTAGTATAACTAGATACAATGAGCAGTTCTTC. Its protein is CASSITRYNEQFF.

The V gene is TRBV24-1, the J gene TRBJ2-3; tentatively, D is TRBD1 (6 bases). V lost 1 base, J lost 4 bases, and 14 bases lay in between. From germline, CDR1 is KGHDR and CDR2 SFDVKD. The length of the CDR3 is 16 residues. CDR3 DNA: TGTGCCACCAGTGATTTAGGGGGAGAGGCGGCAGATACGCAGTATTTT. Translation gives CATSDLGGEAADTQYF.

The gene calls are TRBV7-9 and TRBJ2-1; TRBD1 aligns across 8 bases. Germline V CDR1 and CDR2: SEHNR, FQNEAQ (reference sequence). This CDR3 is 14 amino acids long. The V gene end was trimmed by 7 bases and the J gene end by 9 bases; junction bases not matched to a gene: 11. CDR3 protein: CASNSGTGGSEQFF. The DNA for the CDR3 is TGTGCCAGCAATTCTGGGACAGGCGGAAGTGAGCAGTTCTTC.

The V and J genes are TRBV4-2 and TRBJ2-3; tentative D call: TRBD2 (6 bases). CDR1 is LGHNA, CDR2 YNFKEQ, per germline. The CDR3 has 17 amino acids. V lost 1 base and J lost 2, with 16 bases in between. The CDR3 DNA sequence: TGTGCCAGCAGCCAAGGGGGGGTTAGCGAATACACAGATACGCAGTATTTT. Its translation: CASSQGGVSEYTDTQYF.

This chain links TRBV5-1 with TRBJ1-2, with 7 bases fitting TRBD1. Germline CDR1 reads SGHRS; CDR2 reads YFSETQ. There are 14 residues in the CDR3. J was trimmed by 3 bases and V by 0 bases; bases with no gene match: 2. In DNA form, the CDR3 reads TGCGCCAGCAGCTTGGACAGGGGCCACTATGGCTACACCTTC. Encoded protein: CASSLDRGHYGYTF.

The chain employs TRBV11-3 and TRBJ2-1, with a possible D match to TRBD2 (6 bases). Deletions cut 5 bases from V and 7 bases from J, with 9 bases between. This CDR3 has 12 amino acids. Germline CDR1 reads SGHNT; CDR2 reads YENEEA. The DNA for the CDR3 is TGTGCCAGCAGCGCGAGCGGGAATGAGCAGTTCTTC. Amino acid sequence: CASSASGNEQFF. Combining the CDR3 with reference TRBV11-3 and TRBJ2-1 gives the whole variable domain EAGVVQSPRYKIIEKKQPVAFWCNPISGHNTLYWYLQNLGQGPELLIRYENEEAVDDSQLPKDRFSAERLKGVDSTLKIQPAELGDSAVYLCASSASGNEQFFGPGTRLTVL.

CDR3 amino acids: CASSQSAKKGTQNYGYTF. CDR3 DNA: TGCGCCAGCAGCCAATCGGCAAAGAAGGGGACACAGAACTATGGCTACACCTTC. V and J are TRBV5-1 and TRBJ1-2; D may be TRBD1 (6 bases). CDR1 and CDR2 from the germline V gene are SGHRS and YFSETQ. Trimming shortened V by 4 bases and J by 2 bases, and 24 bases separated the two germline ends. The CDR3 is made up of 18 amino acids.

The chain uses TRBV5-1 and TRBJ1-6, with 10 bases lining up with TRBD1. Looked up from germline, CDR1 is SGHRS and CDR2 is YFSETQ. CDR3 size: 14 residues. Trimming took 4 bases from V and 8 from J; bases not matched to a gene: 3. DNA of the CDR3: TGCGCCAGCAGCCCAGGACAGGGGGATTCACCCCTCCACTTT. As protein: CASSPGQGDSPLHF.

A few counts support this clone. The chain recombines TRBV10-1 with TRBJ2-1, with D tentatively TRBD1 (5 bases). Between the trimmed V and J ends, which lost 6 bases and 5 bases, there was a span of 17 bases. The germline V gene encodes CDR1 WNHNN and CDR2 SYGVQD (reference sequence). CDR3 length: 15 residues. This chain's CDR3 is CASSPASGSDNEQFF. Written as DNA, the CDR3 is TGCGCCAGCAGCCCCGCTTCAGGGTCCGACAATGAGCAGTTCTTC.